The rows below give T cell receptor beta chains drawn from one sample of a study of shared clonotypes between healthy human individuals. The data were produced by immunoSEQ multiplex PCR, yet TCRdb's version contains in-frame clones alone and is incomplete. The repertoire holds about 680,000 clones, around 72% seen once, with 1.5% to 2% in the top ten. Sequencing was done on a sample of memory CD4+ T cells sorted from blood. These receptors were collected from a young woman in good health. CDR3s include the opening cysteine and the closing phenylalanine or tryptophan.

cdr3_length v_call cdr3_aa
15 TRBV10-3 CAISEGGATSYEQYF
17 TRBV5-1 CASSGGTSGPSYNEQFF
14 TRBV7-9 CASSTTVQGYGYTF
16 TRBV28 CASRVDRGIMNTEAFF
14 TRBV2 CASSDRGQGNEQYF
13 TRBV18 CASSRERSEKLFF
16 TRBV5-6 CASSLRLAGTTDTQYF
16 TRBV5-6 CASSLFETRVNTEAFF
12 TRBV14 CASSPGFNEQFF
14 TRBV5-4 CASIRQGAEETQYF
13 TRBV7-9 CASSLGGTDEQYF
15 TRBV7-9 CASSLRDSSGNTIYF
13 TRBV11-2 CASSLSGQETQYF
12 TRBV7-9 CASSKTSDTQYF
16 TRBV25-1 CASSELGGRLVYEQYF
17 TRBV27 CASSPRGTSGFAGELFF
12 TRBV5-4 CASSFDTSPLHF
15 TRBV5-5 CASSSATARLNEQFF
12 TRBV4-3 CASSPGTGVAFF
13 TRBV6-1 CASRDGQQETQYF
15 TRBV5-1 CASSLDQILYNEQFF
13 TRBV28 CASYWRSGNTIYF
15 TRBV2 CASILGAGGGNEQFF
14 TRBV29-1 CSVNGLAGDYEQYF
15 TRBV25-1 CASSRRLAGVYEQYF
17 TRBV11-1 CASSLARPSLSQETQYF
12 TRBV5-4 CASSLGLDKQFF
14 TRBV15 CATSAQGSGNTIYF
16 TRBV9 CASSPRGTLAKNIQYF
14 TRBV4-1 CASSPPGVSGELFF
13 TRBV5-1 CASSPRQGYEQYF
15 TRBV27 CASSFLLANPYEQYF
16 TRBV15 CATSSRSGTGTREQYF
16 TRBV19 CASSISGTSGRNEQFF
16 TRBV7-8 CASSPPGLAGPREQYF
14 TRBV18 CASSPRRETHEQYF
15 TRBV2 CASSSQGAGKNIQYF
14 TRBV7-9 CASSSSATNEKLFF
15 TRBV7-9 CASSFSGVAKNIQYF